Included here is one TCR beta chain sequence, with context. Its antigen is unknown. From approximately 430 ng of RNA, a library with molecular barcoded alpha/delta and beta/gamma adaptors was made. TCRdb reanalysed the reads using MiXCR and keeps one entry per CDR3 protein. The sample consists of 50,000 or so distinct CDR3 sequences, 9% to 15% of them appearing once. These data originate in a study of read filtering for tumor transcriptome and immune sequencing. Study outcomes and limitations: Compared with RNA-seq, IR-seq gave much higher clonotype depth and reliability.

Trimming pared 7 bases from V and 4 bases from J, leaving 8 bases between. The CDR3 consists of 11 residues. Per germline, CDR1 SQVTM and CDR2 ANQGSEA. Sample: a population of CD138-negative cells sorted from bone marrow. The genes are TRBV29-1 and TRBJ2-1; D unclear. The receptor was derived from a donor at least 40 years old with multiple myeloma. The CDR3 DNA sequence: TGCAGCGCTGCGCCGTACAATGAGCAGTTCTTC. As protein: CSAAPYNEQFF.